The 28 T cell receptor beta chains reported below all come from one sample, sequenced in a study of blood T cell repertoires in COVID-19. Method: immunoSEQ multiplex PCR; TCRdb's copy keeps in-frame clones and lacks some. The data contain around 40,000 clones, 85% to 90% of them seen just once; the ten biggest clones take up 3.5% to 5%. The specimen was peripheral blood. These receptors originate from a middle-aged man with COVID-19, enrolled during active disease.

The chain combines TRBV7-2 with TRBJ2-5; 7 bases are shared with TRBD1. The CDR3 length is 15 residues. After removal of 2 bases from V and 2 bases from J, the junction contained 5 bases not matched to a gene. The germline V gene has CDR1 SGHTA and CDR2 FQGNSA. DNA of the CDR3: TGTGCCAGCAGCTTACAGACAGGGAAGCAAGAGACCCAGTACTTC. It yields the protein CASSLQTGKQETQYF.

This chain connects TRBV27 to TRBJ1-1, with a tentative D call TRBD1 (6 bases). Per germline, CDR1 MNHEY and CDR2 SMNVEV (reference sequence). V dropped 5 bases and J dropped 1 base, with 17 bases sitting between them. CDR3 length: 16 amino acids. The chain's CDR3 is CASSPIYTDRNTEAFF. The CDR3 DNA reads as TGTGCCAGCAGTCCCATTTACACGGACAGGAACACTGAAGCTTTCTTT.

The chain couples TRBV28 to TRBJ1-1; 9 bases fit TRBD1. CDR3 size: 12 residues. The germline gives CDR1 MDHEN, CDR2 SYDVKM. The V and J ends lost 3 bases and 7 bases, in that order; junction bases with no gene match: 0. DNA for the CDR3: TGTGCCAGCAGTTTGGGACAGGGTGAAGCTTTCTTT. Translation: CASSLGQGEAFF.

The J gene is TRBJ1-1, the V gene TRBV5-1; 7 bases agree with TRBD1. The CDR3 runs to 13 residues. With V trimmed by 4 bases and J by 3 bases, 3 bases remained unmatched. Germline V lookup: CDR1 SGHRS, CDR2 YFSETQ. The CDR3 sequence: CASSRQGDTEAFF. The CDR3 DNA reads TGCGCCAGCAGCAGGCAGGGGGACACTGAAGCTTTCTTT.

CDR3 in DNA: TGCGCCAGCAGAGACAGGTGGAGCTCCTACAATGAGCAGTTCTTC. It translates to CASRDRWSSYNEQFF. The V call is TRBV4-1, the J call TRBJ2-1; D might be TRBD1 (6 bases). CDR3 size: 15 residues. The germline V and J ends were trimmed by 6 bases and 0 bases, with 12 bases remaining between them. Germline V gives CDR1 MGHRA, CDR2 YSYEKL.

The chain joins TRBV5-5 to TRBJ1-3; a weak D match, TRBD1 (5 bases). V was trimmed by 5 bases and J by 10 bases, leaving 22 bases between them. The V gene's germline CDR1 is SGHKS and CDR2 YYEKEE (reference sequence). The CDR3 has 15 residues. As DNA, the CDR3 is TGTGCCAGCAGAGGGTCGGGGGGAGAAACAAGGACCATATATTTT. It codes for CASRGSGGETRTIYF.

The V gene is TRBV4-2, the J gene TRBJ1-1; 7 positions match TRBD1. This CDR3 spans 13 amino acids. After removal of 4 bases from V and 4 bases from J, the junction contained 3 bases not matched to a gene. Germline V CDR1 and CDR2: LGHNA, YNFKEQ. This CDR3 is CASSPYRGTEAFF. The DNA for the CDR3 is TGTGCCAGCAGCCCTTACAGGGGCACTGAAGCTTTCTTT.

This clone came up a few times. The chain couples TRBV4-2 to TRBJ1-4; no reliable D call. The germline CDR1 and CDR2 sequences are LGHNA and YNFKEQ. Trimming cost V 1 base and J 7 bases, with 13 bases left between them. The CDR3 consists of 15 residues. The CDR3 loop reads CASSQVQTPGEKLFF. The CDR3 DNA reads as TGTGCCAGCAGCCAAGTCCAGACCCCGGGTGAAAAACTGTTTTTT.

This chain connects TRBV5-1 to TRBJ2-7, with D tentatively TRBD2 (5 bases). Looked up from germline, CDR1 is SGHRS and CDR2 is YFSETQ. This CDR3 is 16 amino acids long. V shed 0 bases and J shed 2 bases, with 15 bases lying between them. The CDR3 DNA follows: TGCGCCAGCAGCTTGGAGGCTAGCCGCCCAACCTACGAGCAGTACTTC. Encoded protein: CASSLEASRPTYEQYF.

A word on this clone: The sample contains more than one DNA sequence encoding this CDR3. The V gene is TRBV2, the J gene TRBJ2-1; 10 nucleotides align to TRBD2. The CDR3 is 15 amino acids. The ends lost 2 bases at V and 2 bases at J; junction bases unmatched: 0. The germline gives CDR1 SNHLY, CDR2 FYNNEI. CDR3 DNA: TGTGCCAGCAGTGAAAGCGGGGGGGCCTACAATGAGCAGTTCTTC. This encodes CASSESGGAYNEQFF.

V and J are TRBV3-1 (or the pseudogene TRBV3-2) and TRBJ1-6, with D possibly TRBD1 on 6 matching bases. Germline values: CDR1 LGHDT, CDR2 YNNKEL (reference sequence). The CDR3 length is 13 residues. Trimming cost V 8 bases and J 10 bases, with 15 bases left between them. CDR3 sequence: CASSRGSESPLHF. CDR3 nucleotides: TGTGCCAGCTCAAGGGGGAGCGAATCACCCCTCCACTTT.

The chain carries TRBV5-1 and TRBJ2-7, with D maybe TRBD2 (5 bases). The ends were cut back, 2 bases at V and 5 bases at J, with 14 bases in the middle. Germline V gives CDR1 SGHRS, CDR2 YFSETQ. The CDR3 totals 14 residues. As DNA, the CDR3 is TGCGCCAGCAGCTTCCTTCGGGGTGGGGACGAGCAGTACTTC. Its translation: CASSFLRGGDEQYF.

Comment on this clone: An end of the junction differs from the germline gene, which may be a read error. The J gene is TRBJ2-6, the V gene TRBV10-3, with 7 bases lining up with TRBD1. This CDR3 has 17 amino acids. The germline CDR1 and CDR2 sequences are ENHRY and SYGVKD. Here the CDR3 reads CAINELGQNSGANVLTF. The CDR3 bases are TGTGCCATCAATGAGTTGGGACAGAACTCTGGGGCCAACGTCCTGACTTTC.

V and J are TRBV5-1 and TRBJ1-3; unclear D gene. V dropped 2 bases and J dropped 0 bases, with 6 bases sitting between them. In germline, CDR1 is SGHRS, CDR2 YFSETQ. CDR3 length: 14 residues. The CDR3 nucleotides are TGCGCCAGCAGCTTACCAGACTCTGGAAACACCATATATTTT. This translates into CASSLPDSGNTIYF.

The genes are TRBV3-1 (or the pseudogene TRBV3-2) and TRBJ2-7, with D possibly TRBD2 on 7 matching bases. V dropped 4 bases and J dropped 3 bases, with 13 bases sitting between them. This CDR3 comprises 14 residues. CDR1 and CDR2 from the germline V gene are LGHDT and YNNKEL (reference sequence). The chain's CDR3 is CASSRGGGVYEQYF. As DNA, the CDR3 is TGTGCCAGCAGCCGAGGCGGGGGCGTCTACGAGCAGTACTTC.

The gene calls are TRBV30 and TRBJ2-7; D possibly corresponds to TRBD2 (6 bases). This CDR3 has 14 residues. V shed 2 bases and J shed 0 bases, with 11 bases lying between them. Per the germline V gene, CDR1 is GTSNPN and CDR2 is SVGIG (reference sequence). CDR3 nucleotides: TGTGCCTGGAGTCGGGGAGGCAGCTCCTACGAGCAGTACTTC. This translates into CAWSRGGSSYEQYF.

The chain employs TRBV20-1 and TRBJ1-1, with TRBD1 matching over 7 bases. CDR1 and CDR2 (germline): DFQATT, SNEGSKA (reference sequence). V was clipped by 3 bases and J by 5 bases; unmatched bases: 9. The CDR3 totals 14 residues. CDR3 nucleotide sequence: TGCAGTGCTAGTTTGAGGGGGCGGGCGACTGAAGCTTTCTTT. It specifies CSASLRGRATEAFF.

V is TRBV12-3 or TRBV12-4 and J is TRBJ2-7, with unresolved D. Trimming cost V 3 bases and J 6 bases, with 12 bases left between them. The CDR3 has 13 amino acids. The chain's CDR3 is CASSFGRVSEQYF. Here the CDR3 DNA reads TGTGCCAGCAGTTTTGGTCGGGTTTCCGAGCAGTACTTC.

The chain links TRBV11-2 to TRBJ2-7; TRBD2 might be the D (6 bases). The CDR3 has 13 residues. CDR1 is SGHAT, CDR2 FQNNGV, per germline. Deletions cut 5 bases from V and 2 bases from J, with 10 bases between. The CDR3 DNA reads as TGTGCCAGCAGCGGTCGCGGGGCCTACGAGCAGTACTTC. Protein product: CASSGRGAYEQYF.

The gene calls are TRBV2 and TRBJ1-6; maybe TRBD1 (5 bases). V shed 2 bases and J shed 7 bases, with 6 bases lying between them. CDR1 and CDR2 from the germline V gene are SNHLY and FYNNEI. The CDR3 loop spans 13 amino acids. The CDR3 region has the DNA TGTGCCAGCAGTGAACGGGGGAATTCACCCCTCCACTTT. It codes for CASSERGNSPLHF.

The chain carries TRBV25-1 and TRBJ1-1, with D unclear. CDR3 length: 14 amino acids. Germline V gene sequence: CDR1 MGHDK, CDR2 SYGVNS. V lost 3 bases, J lost 8 bases, and 16 bases lay in between. For the CDR3, the DNA is TGTGCCAGCAGTGAGACAACTCGCGGAGGGGAAGCTTTCTTT. Translating it yields CASSETTRGGEAFF.

This chain uses TRBV3-1 (or the pseudogene TRBV3-2) with TRBJ1-5; D is unclear. CDR3 length equals 14 residues. Germline CDR1 LGHDT, CDR2 YNNKEL (reference sequence). V gave up 4 bases and J gave up 6 bases, with 13 bases separating them. CDR3 loop: CASSRGSAGQPQHF. The CDR3 nucleotides are TGTGCCAGCAGCCGCGGGTCGGCGGGTCAGCCCCAGCATTTT.

The gene calls are TRBV16 and TRBJ2-3, with 10 bases lining up with TRBD2. Unmatched junction bases numbered 4, after V lost 0 bases and J lost 4 bases. Looked up from germline, CDR1 is KGHSY and CDR2 is FQNENV. The CDR3 loop spans 16 amino acids. CDR3 loop: CASSQSSLAGADTQYF. The CDR3 nucleotides are TGTGCCAGCAGCCAATCGTCGCTAGCGGGAGCAGATACGCAGTATTTT.

The chain has TRBV2 and TRBJ1-2, with D maybe TRBD1 (6 bases). Germline lookup yields CDR1 SNHLY and CDR2 FYNNEI. Trimming removed 6 bases from V and 5 bases from J, with 10 bases in between. The CDR3 runs 12 residues. The CDR3 coding sequence is TGTGCCAGCAGACATGGACAGTATGGCTACACCTTC. As protein: CASRHGQYGYTF.

The chain combines TRBV7-9 with TRBJ2-3, with TRBD1 matching over 7 bases. This CDR3 has 15 amino acids. Losses at the gene ends were 4 bases for V and 0 bases for J; bases not matched to a gene: 4. Germline V gives CDR1 SEHNR, CDR2 FQNEAQ (reference sequence). CDR3 residues: CASSSGTVSTDTQYF. The CDR3 bases are TGTGCCAGCAGCTCGGGGACAGTAAGCACAGATACGCAGTATTTT.

This chain links TRBV19 with TRBJ1-2, with TRBD1 as a possible D gene (6 bases). From germline, CDR1 is LNHDA and CDR2 SQIVND (reference sequence). This CDR3 has 15 residues. V lost 2 bases and J lost 0, with 10 bases in between. CDR3 DNA sequence: TGTGCCAGTAGTATAAAACAGGGACCTAACTATGGCTACACCTTC. It codes for CASSIKQGPNYGYTF.

J is TRBJ1-6 and V is TRBV5-1; D is possibly TRBD1 (6 bases). Trimming cost V 3 bases and J 7 bases, with 17 bases left between them. The CDR3 length is 16 residues. In germline, CDR1 is SGHRS, CDR2 YFSETQ. The CDR3 bases are TGCGCCAGCAGCTATACGGGAGGGCAGGGGAATTCACCCCTCCACTTT. This codes for CASSYTGGQGNSPLHF.

This rearrangement joins TRBV2 to TRBJ1-5; D is possibly TRBD1 (6 bases). The CDR3 is made up of 12 amino acids. V shed 2 bases and J shed 11 bases, with 10 bases lying between them. The germline V gene encodes CDR1 SNHLY and CDR2 FYNNEI. The CDR3 here is CASSETGQAQHF. In DNA form, the CDR3 reads TGTGCCAGCAGTGAAACAGGGCAGGCCCAGCATTTT.